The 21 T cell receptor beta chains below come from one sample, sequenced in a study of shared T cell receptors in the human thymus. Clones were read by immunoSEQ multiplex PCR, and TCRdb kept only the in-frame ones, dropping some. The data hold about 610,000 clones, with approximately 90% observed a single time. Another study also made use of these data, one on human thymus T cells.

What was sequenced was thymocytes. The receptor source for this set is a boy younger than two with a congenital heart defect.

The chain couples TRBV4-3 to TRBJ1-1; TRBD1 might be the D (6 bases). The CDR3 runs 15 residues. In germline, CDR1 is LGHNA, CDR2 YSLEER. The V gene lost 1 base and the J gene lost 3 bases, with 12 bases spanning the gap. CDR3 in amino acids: CASSQVCTGYTEAFF. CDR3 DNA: TGCGCCAGCAGCCAAGTTTGTACAGGGTACACTGAAGCTTTCTTT.

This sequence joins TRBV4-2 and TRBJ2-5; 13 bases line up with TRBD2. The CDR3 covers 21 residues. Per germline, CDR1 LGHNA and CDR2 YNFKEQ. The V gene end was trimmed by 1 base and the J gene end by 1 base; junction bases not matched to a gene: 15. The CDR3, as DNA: TGTGCCAGCAGCCAAGCCTTGCCGGGACTAGCGGGGTTGATCCGCCAAGAGACCCAGTACTTC. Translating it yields CASSQALPGLAGLIRQETQYF.

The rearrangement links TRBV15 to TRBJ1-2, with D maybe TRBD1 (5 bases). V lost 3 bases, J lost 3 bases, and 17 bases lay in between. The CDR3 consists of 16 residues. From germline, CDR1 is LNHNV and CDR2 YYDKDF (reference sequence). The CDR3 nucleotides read TGTGCCACCAGCAGCCCTAGGGGAGGGGCAGACTATGGCTACACCTTC. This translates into CATSSPRGGADYGYTF.

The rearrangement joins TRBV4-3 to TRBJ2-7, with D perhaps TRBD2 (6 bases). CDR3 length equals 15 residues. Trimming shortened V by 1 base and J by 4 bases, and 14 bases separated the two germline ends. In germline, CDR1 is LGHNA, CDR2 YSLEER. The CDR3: CASSQGISGGYEQYF. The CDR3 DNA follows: TGCGCCAGCAGCCAAGGGATCTCCGGGGGTTACGAGCAGTACTTC.

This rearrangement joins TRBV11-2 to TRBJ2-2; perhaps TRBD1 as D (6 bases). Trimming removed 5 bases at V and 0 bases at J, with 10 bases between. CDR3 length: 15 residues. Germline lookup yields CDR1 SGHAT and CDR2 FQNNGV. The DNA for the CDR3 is TGTGCCAGCAGCCACAGACAGGCGAACACCGGGGAGCTGTTTTTT. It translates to CASSHRQANTGELFF.

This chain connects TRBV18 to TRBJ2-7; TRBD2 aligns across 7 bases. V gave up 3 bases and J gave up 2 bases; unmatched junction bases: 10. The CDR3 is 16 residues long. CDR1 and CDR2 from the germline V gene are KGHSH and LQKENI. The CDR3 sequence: CASSPLRGDGPYEQYF. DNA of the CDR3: TGTGCCAGCTCACCCCTCCGGGGGGACGGGCCCTACGAGCAGTACTTC.

This chain's CDR3 is CASSQERSGLSSYEQYF. The CDR3 bases are TGTGCCAGCAGCCAAGAACGAAGCGGACTGAGCTCCTACGAGCAGTACTTC. The V gene is TRBV14, the J gene TRBJ2-7; D might be TRBD2 (5 bases). Germline assignment: CDR1 SGHDN and CDR2 FVKESK. Trimming stripped 0 bases from V and 0 bases from J, with 15 bases between. The CDR3 has 17 amino acids.

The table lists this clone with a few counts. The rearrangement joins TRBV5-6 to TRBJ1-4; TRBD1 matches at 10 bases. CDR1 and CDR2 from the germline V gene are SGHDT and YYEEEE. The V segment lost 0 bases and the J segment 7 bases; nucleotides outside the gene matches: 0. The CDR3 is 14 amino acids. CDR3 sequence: CASSLGDRGEKLFF. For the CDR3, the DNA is TGTGCCAGCAGCTTGGGGGACAGGGGTGAAAAACTGTTTTTT. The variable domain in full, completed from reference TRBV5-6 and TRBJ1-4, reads DAGVTQSPTHLIKTRGQQVTLRCSPKSGHDTVSWYQQALGQGPQFIFQYYEEEERQRGNFPDRFSGHQFPNYSSELNVNALLLGDSALYLCASSLGDRGEKLFFGSGTQLSVL.

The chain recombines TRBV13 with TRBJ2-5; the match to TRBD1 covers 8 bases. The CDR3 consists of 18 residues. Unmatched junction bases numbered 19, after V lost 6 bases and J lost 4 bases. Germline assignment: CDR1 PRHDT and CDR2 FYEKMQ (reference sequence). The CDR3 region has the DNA TGTGCCAGCAGTCCCATGGTCAGGGGGCTACGTCGGAGAGAGACCCAGTACTTC. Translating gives CASSPMVRGLRRRETQYF.

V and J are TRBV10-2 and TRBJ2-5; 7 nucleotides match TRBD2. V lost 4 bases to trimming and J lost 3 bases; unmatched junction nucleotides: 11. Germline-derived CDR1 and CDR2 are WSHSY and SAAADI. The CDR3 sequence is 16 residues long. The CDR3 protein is CASSAVSLAAKETQYF. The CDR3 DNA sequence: TGCGCCAGCAGTGCTGTTAGTCTAGCGGCTAAAGAGACCCAGTACTTC.

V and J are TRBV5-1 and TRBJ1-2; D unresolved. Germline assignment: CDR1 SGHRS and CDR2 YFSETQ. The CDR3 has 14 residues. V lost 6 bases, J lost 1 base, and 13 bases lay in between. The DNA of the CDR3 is TGCGCCAGCAAAAAGGGAGTGAATAACTATGGCTACACCTTC. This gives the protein CASKKGVNNYGYTF.

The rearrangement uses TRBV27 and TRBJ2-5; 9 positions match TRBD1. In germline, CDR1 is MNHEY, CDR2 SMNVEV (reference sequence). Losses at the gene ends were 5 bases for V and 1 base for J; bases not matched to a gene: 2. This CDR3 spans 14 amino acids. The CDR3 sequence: CASSGDRAQETQYF. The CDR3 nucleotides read TGTGCCAGCAGTGGGGACAGGGCCCAAGAGACCCAGTACTTC.

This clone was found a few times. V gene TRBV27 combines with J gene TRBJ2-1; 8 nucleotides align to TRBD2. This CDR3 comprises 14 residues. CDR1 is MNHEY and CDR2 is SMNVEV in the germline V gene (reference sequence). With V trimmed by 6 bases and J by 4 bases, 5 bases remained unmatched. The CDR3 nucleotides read TGTGCCAGCAGCTCTAGCGGGCGATACAATGAGCAGTTCTTC. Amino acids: CASSSSGRYNEQFF.

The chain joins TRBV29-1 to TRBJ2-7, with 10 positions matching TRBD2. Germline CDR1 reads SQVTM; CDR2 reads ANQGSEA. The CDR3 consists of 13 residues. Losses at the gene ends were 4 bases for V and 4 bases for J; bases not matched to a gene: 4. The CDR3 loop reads CSVVGTSAYEQYF. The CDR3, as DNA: TGCAGCGTTGTTGGGACTAGCGCGTACGAGCAGTACTTC.

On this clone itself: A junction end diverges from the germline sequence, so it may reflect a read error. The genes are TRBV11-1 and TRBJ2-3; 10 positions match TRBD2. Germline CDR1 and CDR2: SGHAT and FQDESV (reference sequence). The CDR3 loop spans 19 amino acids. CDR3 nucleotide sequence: TGTGCCAGCAGCCTAGCGGGGGCTGGCTTACAGGGCACAGTAGGTACGCAGTATTTT. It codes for CASSLAGAGLQGTVGTQYF.

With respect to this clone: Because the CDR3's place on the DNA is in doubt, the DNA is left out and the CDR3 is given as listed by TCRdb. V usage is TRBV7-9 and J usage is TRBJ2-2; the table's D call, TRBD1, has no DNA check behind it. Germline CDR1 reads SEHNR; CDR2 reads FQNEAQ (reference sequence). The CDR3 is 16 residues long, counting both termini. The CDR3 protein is CASSFGPGGNTGELFF.

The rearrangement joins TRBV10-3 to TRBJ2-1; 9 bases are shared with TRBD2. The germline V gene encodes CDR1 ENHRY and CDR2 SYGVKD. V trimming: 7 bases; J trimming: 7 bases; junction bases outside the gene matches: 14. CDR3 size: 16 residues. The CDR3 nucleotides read TGTGCCATCACTAGCGAAGGACTAGCGAGGCAAAATGAGCAGTTCTTC. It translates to CAITSEGLARQNEQFF.

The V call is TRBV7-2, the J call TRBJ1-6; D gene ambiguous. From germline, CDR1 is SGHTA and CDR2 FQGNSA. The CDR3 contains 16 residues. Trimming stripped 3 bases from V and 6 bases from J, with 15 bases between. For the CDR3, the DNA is TGTGCCAGCAGCTTGTCCGGGTCTTCCCTTAATTCACCCCTCCACTTT. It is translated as CASSLSGSSLNSPLHF. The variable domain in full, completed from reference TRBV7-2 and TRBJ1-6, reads GAGVSQSPSNKVTEKGKDVELRCDPISGHTALYWYRQSLGQGLEFLIYFQGNSAPDKSGLPSDRFSAERTGGSVSTLTIQRTQQEDSAVYLCASSLSGSSLNSPLHFGNGTRLTVT.

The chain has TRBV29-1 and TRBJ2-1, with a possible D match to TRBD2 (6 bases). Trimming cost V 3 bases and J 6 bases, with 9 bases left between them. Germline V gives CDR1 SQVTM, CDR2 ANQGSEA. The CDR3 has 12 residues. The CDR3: CSVDLGGNEQFF. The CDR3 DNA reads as TGCAGCGTTGACCTGGGGGGCAATGAGCAGTTCTTC.

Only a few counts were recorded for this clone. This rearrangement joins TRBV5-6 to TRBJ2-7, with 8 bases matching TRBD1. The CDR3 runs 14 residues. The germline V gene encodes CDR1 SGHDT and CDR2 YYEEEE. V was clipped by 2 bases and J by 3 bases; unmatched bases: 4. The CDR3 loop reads CASSLGQGVYEQYF. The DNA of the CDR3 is TGTGCCAGCAGCTTAGGACAGGGTGTCTACGAGCAGTACTTC.

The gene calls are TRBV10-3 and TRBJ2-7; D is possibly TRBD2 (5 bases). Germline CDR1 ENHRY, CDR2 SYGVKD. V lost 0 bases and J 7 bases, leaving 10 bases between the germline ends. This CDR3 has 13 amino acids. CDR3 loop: CAISESEVTEQYF. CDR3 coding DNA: TGTGCCATCAGTGAGTCGGAGGTGACAGAGCAGTACTTC.